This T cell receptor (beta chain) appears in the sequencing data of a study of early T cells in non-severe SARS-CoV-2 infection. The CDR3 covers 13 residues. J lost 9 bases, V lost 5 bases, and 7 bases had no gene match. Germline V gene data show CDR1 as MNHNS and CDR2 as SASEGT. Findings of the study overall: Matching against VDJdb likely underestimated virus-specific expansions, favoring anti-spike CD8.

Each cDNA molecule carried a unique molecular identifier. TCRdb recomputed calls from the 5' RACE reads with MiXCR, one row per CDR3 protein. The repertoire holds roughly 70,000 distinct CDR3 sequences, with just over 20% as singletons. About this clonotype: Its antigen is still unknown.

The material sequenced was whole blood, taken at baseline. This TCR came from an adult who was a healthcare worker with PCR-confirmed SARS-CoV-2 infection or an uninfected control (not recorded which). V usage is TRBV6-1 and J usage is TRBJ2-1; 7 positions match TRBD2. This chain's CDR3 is CASSRDYVSEQFF. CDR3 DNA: TGTGCCAGCAGTCGGGACTATGTCTCTGAGCAGTTCTTC.